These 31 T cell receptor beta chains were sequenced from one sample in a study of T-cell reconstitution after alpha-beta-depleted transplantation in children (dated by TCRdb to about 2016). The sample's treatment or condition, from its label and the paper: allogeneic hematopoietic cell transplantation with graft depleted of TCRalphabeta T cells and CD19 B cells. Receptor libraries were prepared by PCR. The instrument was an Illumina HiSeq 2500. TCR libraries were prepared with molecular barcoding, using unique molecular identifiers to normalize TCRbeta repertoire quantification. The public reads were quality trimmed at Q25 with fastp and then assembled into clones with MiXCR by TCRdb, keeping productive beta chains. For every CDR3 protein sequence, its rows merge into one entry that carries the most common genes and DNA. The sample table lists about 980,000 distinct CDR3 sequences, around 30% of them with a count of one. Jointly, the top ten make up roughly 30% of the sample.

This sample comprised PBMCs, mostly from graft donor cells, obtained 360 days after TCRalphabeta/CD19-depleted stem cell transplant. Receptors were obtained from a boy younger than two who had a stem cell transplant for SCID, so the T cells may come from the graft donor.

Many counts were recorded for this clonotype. CDR3 coding DNA: TGCGCCAGCAGCAGGGGGGGCCTGTCCTACAATGAGCAGTTCTTC. Translation: CASSRGGLSYNEQFF. The chain couples TRBV5-1 to TRBJ2-1; D perhaps matches TRBD2 (7 bases). Trimming took 4 bases from V and 1 from J, leaving 12 bases between them. Germline values: CDR1 SGHRS, CDR2 YFSETQ. The CDR3 has 15 residues.

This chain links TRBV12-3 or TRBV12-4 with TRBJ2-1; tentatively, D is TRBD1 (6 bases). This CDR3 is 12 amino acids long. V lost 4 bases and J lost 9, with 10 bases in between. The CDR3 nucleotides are TGTGCCAGCAGTTCCCAGGGGATTGAGCAGTTCTTC. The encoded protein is CASSSQGIEQFF.

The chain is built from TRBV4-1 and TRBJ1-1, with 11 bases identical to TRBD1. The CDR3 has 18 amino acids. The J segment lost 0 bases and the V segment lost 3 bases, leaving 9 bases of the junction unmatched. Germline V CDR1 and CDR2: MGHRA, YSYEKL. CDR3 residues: CASSQRRTGGRVNTEAFF. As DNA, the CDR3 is TGCGCCAGCAGCCAGAGGAGGACAGGGGGCCGAGTGAACACTGAAGCTTTCTTT.

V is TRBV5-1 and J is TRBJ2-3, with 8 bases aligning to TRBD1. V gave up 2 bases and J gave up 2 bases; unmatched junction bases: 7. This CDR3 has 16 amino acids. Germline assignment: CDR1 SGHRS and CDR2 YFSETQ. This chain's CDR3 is CASSFGGQGLTDTQYF. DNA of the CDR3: TGCGCCAGCAGCTTCGGAGGACAGGGCCTCACAGATACGCAGTATTTT.

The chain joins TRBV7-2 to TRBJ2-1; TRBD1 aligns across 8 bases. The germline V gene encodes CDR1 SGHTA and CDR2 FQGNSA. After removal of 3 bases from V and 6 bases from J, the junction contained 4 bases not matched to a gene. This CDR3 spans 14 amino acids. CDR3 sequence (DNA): TGTGCCAGCAGCTTGAACAGGGGGTTCAATGAGCAGTTCTTC. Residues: CASSLNRGFNEQFF. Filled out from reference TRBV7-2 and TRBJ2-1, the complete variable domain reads GAGVSQSPSNKVTEKGKDVELRCDPISGHTALYWYRQSLGQGLEFLIYFQGNSAPDKSGLPSDRFSAERTGGSVSTLTIQRTQQEDSAVYLCASSLNRGFNEQFFGPGTRLTVL.

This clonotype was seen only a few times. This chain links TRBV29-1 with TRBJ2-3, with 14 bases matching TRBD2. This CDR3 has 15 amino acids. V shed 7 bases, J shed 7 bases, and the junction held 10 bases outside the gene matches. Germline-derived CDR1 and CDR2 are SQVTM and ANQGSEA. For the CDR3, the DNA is TGCAGCGACACACGGACTAGCGGGGGGTTCAATACGCAGTATTTT. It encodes CSDTRTSGGFNTQYF.

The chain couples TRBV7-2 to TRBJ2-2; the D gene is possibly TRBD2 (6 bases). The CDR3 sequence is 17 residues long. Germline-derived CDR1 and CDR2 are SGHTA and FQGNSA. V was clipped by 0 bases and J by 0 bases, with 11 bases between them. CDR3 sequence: CASSLALGRANTGELFF. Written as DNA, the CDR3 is TGTGCCAGCAGCTTAGCCCTCGGGAGAGCGAACACCGGGGAGCTGTTTTTT.

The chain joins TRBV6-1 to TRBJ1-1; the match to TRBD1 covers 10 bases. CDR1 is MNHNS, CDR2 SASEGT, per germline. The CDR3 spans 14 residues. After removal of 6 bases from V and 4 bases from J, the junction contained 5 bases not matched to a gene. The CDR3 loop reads CASRTGQGFTEAFF. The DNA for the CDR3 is TGTGCCAGCAGGACGGGACAGGGGTTCACTGAAGCTTTCTTT.

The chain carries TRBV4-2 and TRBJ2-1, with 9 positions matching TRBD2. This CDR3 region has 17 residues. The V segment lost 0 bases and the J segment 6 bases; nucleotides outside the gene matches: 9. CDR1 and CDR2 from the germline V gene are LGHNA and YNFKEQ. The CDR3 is CASSQDRAGGPSNEQFF. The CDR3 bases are TGTGCCAGCAGCCAAGACCGGGCGGGGGGGCCCAGCAATGAGCAGTTCTTC.

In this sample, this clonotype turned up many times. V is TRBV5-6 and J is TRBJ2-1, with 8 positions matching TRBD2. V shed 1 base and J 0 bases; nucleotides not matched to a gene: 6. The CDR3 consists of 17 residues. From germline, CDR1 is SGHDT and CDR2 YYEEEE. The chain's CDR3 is CASSLRAGGSSYNEQFF. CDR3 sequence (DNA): TGTGCCAGCAGCTTGAGGGCGGGGGGTAGCTCCTACAATGAGCAGTTCTTC.

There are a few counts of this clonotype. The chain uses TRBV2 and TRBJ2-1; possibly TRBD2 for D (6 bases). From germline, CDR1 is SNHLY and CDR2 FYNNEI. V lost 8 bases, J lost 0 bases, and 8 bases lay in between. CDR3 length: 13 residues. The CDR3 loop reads CASEEGSYNEQFF. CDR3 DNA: TGTGCCAGCGAGGAGGGCTCCTACAATGAGCAGTTCTTC.

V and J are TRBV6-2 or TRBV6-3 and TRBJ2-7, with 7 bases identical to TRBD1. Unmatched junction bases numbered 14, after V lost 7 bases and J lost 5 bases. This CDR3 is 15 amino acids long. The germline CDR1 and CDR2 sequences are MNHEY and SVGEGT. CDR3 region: CASTIDRVNSDEQYF. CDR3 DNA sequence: TGTGCCAGCACCATAGACAGGGTTAATTCGGACGAGCAGTACTTC.

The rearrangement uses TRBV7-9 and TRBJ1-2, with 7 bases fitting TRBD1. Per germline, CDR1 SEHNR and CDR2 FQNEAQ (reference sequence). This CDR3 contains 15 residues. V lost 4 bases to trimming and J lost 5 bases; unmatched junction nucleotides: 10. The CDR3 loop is CASSSPHRGGYGYTF. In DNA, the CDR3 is TGTGCCAGCAGCTCACCCCACAGGGGAGGTTATGGCTACACCTTC.

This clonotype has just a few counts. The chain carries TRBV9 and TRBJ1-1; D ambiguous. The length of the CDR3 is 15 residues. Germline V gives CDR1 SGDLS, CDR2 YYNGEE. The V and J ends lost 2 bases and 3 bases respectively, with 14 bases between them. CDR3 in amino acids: CASSVLTRPDTEAFF. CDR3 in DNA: TGTGCCAGCAGCGTTCTGACACGGCCAGACACTGAAGCTTTCTTT.

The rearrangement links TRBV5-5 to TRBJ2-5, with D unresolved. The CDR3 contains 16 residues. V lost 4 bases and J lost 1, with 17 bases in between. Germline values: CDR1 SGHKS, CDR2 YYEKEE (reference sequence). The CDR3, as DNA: TGTGCCAGCAGCAAACCGACATTGCTGATCCAAGAGACCCAGTACTTC. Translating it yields CASSKPTLLIQETQYF.

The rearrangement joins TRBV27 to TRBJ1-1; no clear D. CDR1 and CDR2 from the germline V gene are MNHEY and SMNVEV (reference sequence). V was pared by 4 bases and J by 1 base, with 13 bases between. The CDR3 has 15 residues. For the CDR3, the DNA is TGTGCCAGCAGTTCATACAAAGGGAAGAACACTGAAGCTTTCTTT. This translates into CASSSYKGKNTEAFF.

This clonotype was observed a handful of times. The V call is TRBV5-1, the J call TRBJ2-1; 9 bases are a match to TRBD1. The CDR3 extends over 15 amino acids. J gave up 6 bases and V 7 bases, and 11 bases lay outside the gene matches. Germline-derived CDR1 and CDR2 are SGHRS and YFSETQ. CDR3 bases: TGCGCCAGCGGCCGGGGACAGGGATTGGGCAATGAGCAGTTCTTC. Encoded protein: CASGRGQGLGNEQFF. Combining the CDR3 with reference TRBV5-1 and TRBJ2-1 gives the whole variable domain KAGVTQTPRYLIKTRGQQVTLSCSPISGHRSVSWYQQTPGQGLQFLFEYFSETQRNKGNFPGRFSGRQFSNSRSEMNVSTLELGDSALYLCASGRGQGLGNEQFFGPGTRLTVL.

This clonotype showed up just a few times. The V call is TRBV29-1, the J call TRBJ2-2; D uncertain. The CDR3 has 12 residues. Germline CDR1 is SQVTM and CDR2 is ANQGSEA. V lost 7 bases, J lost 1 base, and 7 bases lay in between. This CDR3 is CSAAWNTGELFF. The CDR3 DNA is TGCAGCGCGGCCTGGAACACCGGGGAGCTGTTTTTT.

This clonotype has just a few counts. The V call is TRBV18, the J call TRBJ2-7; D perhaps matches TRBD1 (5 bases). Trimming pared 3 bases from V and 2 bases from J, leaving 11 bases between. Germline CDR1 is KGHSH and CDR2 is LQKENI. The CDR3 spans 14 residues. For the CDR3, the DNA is TGTGCCAGCTCACCCCAAGGGGCGACCTACGAGCAGTACTTC. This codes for CASSPQGATYEQYF.

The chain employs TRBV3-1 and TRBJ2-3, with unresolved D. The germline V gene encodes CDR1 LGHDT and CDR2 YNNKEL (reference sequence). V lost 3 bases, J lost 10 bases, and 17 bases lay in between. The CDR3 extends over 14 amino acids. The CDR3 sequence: CASSHAPISSAQYF. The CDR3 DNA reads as TGTGCCAGCAGCCACGCCCCTATCAGCTCTGCGCAGTATTTT.

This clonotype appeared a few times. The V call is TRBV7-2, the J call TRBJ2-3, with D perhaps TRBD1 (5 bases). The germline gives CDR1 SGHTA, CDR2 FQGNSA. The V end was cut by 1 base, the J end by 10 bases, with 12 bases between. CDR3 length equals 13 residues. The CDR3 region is CASSLELGRSQYF. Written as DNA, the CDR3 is TGTGCCAGCAGCTTAGAACTGGGGCGGTCGCAGTATTTT.

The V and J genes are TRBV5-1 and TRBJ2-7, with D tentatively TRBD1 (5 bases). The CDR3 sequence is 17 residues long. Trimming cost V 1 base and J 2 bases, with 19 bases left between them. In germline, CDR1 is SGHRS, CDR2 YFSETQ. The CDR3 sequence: CASSLTIWGNIPYEQYF. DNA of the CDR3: TGCGCCAGCAGCTTGACCATCTGGGGCAACATTCCCTACGAGCAGTACTTC.

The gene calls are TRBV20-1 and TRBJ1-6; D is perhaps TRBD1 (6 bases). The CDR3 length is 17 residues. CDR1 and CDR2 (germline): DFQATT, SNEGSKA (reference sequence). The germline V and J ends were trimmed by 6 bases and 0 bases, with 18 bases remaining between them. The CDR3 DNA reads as TGCAGTGCCGAGACCGGGACATACGACTCCTATAATTCACCCCTCCACTTT. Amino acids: CSAETGTYDSYNSPLHF.

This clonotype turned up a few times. Written as DNA, the CDR3 is TGTGCCAGCAGCGTAGAGGGGGGGACCTATAATTCACCCCTCCACTTT. Protein sequence: CASSVEGGTYNSPLHF. This chain connects TRBV9 to TRBJ1-6; TRBD1 is a possible D gene (6 bases). Germline V gives CDR1 SGDLS, CDR2 YYNGEE. CDR3 size: 16 residues. V lost 0 bases to trimming and J lost 2 bases, with 9 bases between them.

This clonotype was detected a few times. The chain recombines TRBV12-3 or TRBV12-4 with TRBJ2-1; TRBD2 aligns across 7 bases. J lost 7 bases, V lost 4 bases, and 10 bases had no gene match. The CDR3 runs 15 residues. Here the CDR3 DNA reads TGTGCCAGCAGTTACCCTCGGACTAGTAGGAATGAGCAGTTCTTC. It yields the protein CASSYPRTSRNEQFF.

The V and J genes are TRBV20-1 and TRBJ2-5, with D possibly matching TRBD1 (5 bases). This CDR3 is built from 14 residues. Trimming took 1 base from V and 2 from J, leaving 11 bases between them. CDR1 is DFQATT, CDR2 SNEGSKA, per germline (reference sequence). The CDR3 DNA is TGCAGTGCTAGAGTAGGGGTGGGGCAAGAGACCCAGTACTTC. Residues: CSARVGVGQETQYF.

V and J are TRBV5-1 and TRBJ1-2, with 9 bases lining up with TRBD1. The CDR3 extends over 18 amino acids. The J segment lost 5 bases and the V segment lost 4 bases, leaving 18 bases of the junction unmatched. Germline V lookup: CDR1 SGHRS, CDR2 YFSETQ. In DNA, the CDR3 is TGCGCCAGCAGCCTGGGGGACGGAAACAGGGGGCGTCGGTATGGCTACACCTTC. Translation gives CASSLGDGNRGRRYGYTF. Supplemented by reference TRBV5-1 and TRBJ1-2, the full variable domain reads KAGVTQTPRYLIKTRGQQVTLSCSPISGHRSVSWYQQTPGQGLQFLFEYFSETQRNKGNFPGRFSGRQFSNSRSEMNVSTLELGDSALYLCASSLGDGNRGRRYGYTFGSGTRLTVV.

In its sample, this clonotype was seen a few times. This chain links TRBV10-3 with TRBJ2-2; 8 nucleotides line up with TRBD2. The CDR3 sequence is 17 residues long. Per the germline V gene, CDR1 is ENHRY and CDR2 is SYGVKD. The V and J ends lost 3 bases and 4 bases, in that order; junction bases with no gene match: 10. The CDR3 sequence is CAISDSTSGGRTGELFF. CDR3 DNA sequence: TGTGCCATCAGTGACTCCACAAGCGGGGGACGCACCGGGGAGCTGTTTTTT.

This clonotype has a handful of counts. CDR3 loop: CAIGTQGARTEAFF. The CDR3 DNA reads as TGTGCCATCGGAACCCAGGGGGCGAGGACTGAAGCTTTCTTT. The gene calls are TRBV10-3 and TRBJ1-1, with 8 bases that match TRBD1. Looked up from germline, CDR1 is ENHRY and CDR2 is SYGVKD. J lost 5 bases, V lost 8 bases, and 10 bases had no gene match. The CDR3 covers 14 residues.

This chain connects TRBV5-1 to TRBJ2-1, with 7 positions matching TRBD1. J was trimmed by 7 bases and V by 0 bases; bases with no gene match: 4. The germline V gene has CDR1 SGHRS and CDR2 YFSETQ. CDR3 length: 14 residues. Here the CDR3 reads CASSLEGARNEQFF. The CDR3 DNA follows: TGCGCCAGCAGCTTGGAGGGGGCCAGGAATGAGCAGTTCTTC. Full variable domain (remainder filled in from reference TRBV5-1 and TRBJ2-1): KAGVTQTPRYLIKTRGQQVTLSCSPISGHRSVSWYQQTPGQGLQFLFEYFSETQRNKGNFPGRFSGRQFSNSRSEMNVSTLELGDSALYLCASSLEGARNEQFFGPGTRLTVL.

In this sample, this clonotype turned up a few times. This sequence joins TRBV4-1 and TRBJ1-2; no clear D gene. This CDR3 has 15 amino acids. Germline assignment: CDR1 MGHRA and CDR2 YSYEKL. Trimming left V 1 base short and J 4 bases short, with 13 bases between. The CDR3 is CASSQGPWRGYGYTF. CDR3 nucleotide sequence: TGCGCCAGCAGCCAAGGACCCTGGCGGGGCTATGGCTACACCTTC.